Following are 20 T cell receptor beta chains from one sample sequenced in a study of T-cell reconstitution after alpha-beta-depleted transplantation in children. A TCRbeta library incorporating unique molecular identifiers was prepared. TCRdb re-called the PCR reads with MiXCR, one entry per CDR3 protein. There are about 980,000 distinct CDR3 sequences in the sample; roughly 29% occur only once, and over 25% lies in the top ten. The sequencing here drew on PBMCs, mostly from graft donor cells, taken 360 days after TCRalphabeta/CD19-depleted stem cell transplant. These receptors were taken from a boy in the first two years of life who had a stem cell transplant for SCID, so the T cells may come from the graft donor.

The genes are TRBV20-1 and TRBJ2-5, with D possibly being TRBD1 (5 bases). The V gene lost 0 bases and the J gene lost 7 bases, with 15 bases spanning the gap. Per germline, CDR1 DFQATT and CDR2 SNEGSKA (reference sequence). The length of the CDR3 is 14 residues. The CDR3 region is CSARDKDRRGTQYF. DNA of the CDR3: TGCAGTGCTAGAGATAAGGACCGAAGGGGGACCCAGTACTTC.

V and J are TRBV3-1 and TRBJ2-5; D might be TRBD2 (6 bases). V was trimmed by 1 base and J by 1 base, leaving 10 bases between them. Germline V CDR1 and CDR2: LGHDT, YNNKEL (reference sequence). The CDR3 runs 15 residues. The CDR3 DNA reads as TGTGCCAGCAGCCAAGTACTAGCTCTCCAAGAGACCCAGTACTTC. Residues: CASSQVLALQETQYF.

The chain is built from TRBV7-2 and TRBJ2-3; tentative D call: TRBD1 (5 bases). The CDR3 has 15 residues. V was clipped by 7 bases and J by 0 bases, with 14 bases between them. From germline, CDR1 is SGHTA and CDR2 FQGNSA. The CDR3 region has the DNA TGTGCCAGCACCCTGACAGATACTAGCACAGATACGCAGTATTTT. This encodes CASTLTDTSTDTQYF.

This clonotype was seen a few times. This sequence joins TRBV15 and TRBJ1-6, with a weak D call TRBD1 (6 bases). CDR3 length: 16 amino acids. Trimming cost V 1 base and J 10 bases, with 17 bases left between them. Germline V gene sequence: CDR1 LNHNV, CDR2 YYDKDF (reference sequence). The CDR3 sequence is CATSRGPQGQWSPLHF. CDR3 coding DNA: TGTGCCACCAGCAGAGGACCCCAGGGGCAGTGGTCACCCCTCCACTTT.

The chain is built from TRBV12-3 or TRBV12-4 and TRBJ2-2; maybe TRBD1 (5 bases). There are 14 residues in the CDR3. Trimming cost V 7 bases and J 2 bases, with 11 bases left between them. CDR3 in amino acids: CASTPTANTGELFF. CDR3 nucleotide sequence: TGTGCCAGCACCCCGACAGCTAACACCGGGGAGCTGTTTTTT.

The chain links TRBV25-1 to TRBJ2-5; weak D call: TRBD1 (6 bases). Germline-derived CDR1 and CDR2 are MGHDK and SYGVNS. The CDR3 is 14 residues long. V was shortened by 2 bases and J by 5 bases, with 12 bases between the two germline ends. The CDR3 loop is CASSEPTGRETQYF. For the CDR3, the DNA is TGTGCCAGCAGTGAACCTACAGGGCGCGAGACCCAGTACTTC.

The CDR3 nucleotides are TGTGCCACCAGCAACTCCCGGACAGTCACTGAAGCTTTCTTT. Its protein product is CATSNSRTVTEAFF. The chain uses TRBV15 and TRBJ1-1; possible D gene TRBD1, 6 bases. The germline V and J ends were trimmed by 4 bases and 4 bases, with 13 bases remaining between them. Looked up from germline, CDR1 is LNHNV and CDR2 is YYDKDF (reference sequence). The CDR3 extends over 14 amino acids.

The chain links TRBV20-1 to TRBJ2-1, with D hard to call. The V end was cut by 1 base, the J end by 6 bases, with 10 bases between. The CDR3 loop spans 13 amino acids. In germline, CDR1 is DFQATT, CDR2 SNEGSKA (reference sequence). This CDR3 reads CSARGNRCNEQFF. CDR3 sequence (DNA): TGCAGTGCTAGAGGAAATAGGTGCAATGAGCAGTTCTTC.

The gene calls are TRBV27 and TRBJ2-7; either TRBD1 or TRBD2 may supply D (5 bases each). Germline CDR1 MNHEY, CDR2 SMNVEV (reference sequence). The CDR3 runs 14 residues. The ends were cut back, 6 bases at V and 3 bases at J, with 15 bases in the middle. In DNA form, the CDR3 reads TGTGCCAGCAGCGATCTGGGGGAAAACTACGAGCAGTACTTC. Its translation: CASSDLGENYEQYF.

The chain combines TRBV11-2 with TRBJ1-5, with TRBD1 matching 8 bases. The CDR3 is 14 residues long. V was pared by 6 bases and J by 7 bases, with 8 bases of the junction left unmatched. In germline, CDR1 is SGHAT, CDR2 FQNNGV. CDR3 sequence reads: CASSYAGGRQPQHF. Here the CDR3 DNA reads TGTGCCAGCAGTTATGCAGGGGGCCGGCAGCCCCAGCATTTT.

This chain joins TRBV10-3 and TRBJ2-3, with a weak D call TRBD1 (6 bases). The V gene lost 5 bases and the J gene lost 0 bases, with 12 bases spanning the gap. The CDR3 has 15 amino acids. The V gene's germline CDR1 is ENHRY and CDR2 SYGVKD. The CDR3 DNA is TGTGCCATCAGTAAAGACAGGACTAGCACAGATACGCAGTATTTT. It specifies CAISKDRTSTDTQYF.

In DNA, the CDR3 is TGTGCCTGGAGCAGGGGCCTAAGGGATGAGCAGTTCTTC. This codes for CAWSRGLRDEQFF. This chain connects TRBV30 to TRBJ2-1; D perhaps matches TRBD1 (6 bases). This CDR3 has 13 residues. Looked up from germline, CDR1 is GTSNPN and CDR2 is SVGIG (reference sequence). V was cut by 3 bases and J by 8 bases, with 14 bases left in between.

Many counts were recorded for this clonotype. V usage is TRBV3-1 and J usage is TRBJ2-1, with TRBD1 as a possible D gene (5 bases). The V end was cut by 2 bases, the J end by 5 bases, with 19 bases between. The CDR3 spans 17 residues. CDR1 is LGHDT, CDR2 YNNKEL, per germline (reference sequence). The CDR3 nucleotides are TGTGCCAGCAGCCAATCTTTGCAGGGTGCTTTCGACAATGAGCAGTTCTTC. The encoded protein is CASSQSLQGAFDNEQFF.

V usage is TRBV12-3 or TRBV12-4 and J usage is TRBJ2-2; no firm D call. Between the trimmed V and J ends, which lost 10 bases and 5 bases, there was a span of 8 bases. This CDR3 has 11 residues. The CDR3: CAIMGTGELFF. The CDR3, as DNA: TGTGCCATCATGGGGACCGGGGAGCTGTTTTTT.

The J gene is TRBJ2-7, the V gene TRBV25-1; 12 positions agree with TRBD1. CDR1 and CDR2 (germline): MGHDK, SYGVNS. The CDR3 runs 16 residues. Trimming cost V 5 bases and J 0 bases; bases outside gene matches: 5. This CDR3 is CASSPPGQGASYEQYF. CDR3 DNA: TGTGCCAGCAGTCCACCGGGACAGGGGGCCTCCTACGAGCAGTACTTC.

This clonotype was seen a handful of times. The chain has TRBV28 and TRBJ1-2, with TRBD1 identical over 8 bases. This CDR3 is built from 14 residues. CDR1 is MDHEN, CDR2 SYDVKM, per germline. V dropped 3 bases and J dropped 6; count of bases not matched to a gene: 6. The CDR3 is CASSFPTGANGYTF. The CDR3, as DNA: TGTGCCAGCAGTTTCCCGACAGGGGCAAATGGCTACACCTTC.

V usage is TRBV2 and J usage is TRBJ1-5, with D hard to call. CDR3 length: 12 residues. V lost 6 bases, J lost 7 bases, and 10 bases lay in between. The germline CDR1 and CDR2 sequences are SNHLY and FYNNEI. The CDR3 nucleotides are TGTGCCAGCAGAGCTATAGGGCAGCCCCAGCATTTT. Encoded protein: CASRAIGQPQHF.

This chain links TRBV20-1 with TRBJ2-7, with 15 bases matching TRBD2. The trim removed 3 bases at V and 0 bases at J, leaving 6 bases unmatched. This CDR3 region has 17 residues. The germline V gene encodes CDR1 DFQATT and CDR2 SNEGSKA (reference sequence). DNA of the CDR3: TGCAGTGCTAGTCGGGGACTAGCGGGGGGAATCTCCTACGAGCAGTACTTC. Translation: CSASRGLAGGISYEQYF.

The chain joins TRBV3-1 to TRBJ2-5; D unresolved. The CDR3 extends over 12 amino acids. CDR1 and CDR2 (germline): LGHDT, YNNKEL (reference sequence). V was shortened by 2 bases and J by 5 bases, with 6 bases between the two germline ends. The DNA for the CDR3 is TGTGCCAGCAGCCAAAATATGGAGACCCAGTACTTC. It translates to CASSQNMETQYF.

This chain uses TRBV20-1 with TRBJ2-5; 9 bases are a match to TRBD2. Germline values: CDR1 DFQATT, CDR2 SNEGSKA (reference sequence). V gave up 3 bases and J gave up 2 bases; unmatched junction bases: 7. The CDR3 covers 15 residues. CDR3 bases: TGCAGTGCTAGGCCGAGACTAGCGGTTCAAGAGACCCAGTACTTC. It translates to CSARPRLAVQETQYF.